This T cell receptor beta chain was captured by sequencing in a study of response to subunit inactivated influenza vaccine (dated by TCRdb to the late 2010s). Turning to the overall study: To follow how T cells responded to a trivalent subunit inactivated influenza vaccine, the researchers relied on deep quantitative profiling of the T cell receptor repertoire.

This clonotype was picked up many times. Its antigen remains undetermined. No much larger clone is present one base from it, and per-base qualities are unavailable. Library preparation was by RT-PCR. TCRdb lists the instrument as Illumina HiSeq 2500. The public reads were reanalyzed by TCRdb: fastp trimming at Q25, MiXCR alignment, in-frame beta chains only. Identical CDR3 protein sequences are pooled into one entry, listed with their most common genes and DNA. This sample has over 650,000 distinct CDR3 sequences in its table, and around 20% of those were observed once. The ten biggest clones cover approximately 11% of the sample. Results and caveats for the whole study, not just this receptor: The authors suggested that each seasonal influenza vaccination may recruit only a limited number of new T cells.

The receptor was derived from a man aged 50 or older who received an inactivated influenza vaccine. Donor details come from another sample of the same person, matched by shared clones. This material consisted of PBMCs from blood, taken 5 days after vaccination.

For the CDR3, the sequence is CASSQDWFVAGVYEQFF. The DNA sequence reads TGCGCCAGCAGCCAAGACTGGTTCGTAGCGGGAGTCTATGAGCAGTTCTTC. The sequence links TRBV4-3 to TRBJ2-1; 9 junctional bases match TRBD2. According to the germline V gene, CDR1 reads LGHNA and CDR2 reads YSLEER. The CDR3 runs 17 amino acids, cysteine and phenylalanine included. The DNA shown is the 51-base CDR3, in frame from base 1. Here V drops 0 bases and J drops 8 bases, and the junction holds 11 bases not matched to any gene.